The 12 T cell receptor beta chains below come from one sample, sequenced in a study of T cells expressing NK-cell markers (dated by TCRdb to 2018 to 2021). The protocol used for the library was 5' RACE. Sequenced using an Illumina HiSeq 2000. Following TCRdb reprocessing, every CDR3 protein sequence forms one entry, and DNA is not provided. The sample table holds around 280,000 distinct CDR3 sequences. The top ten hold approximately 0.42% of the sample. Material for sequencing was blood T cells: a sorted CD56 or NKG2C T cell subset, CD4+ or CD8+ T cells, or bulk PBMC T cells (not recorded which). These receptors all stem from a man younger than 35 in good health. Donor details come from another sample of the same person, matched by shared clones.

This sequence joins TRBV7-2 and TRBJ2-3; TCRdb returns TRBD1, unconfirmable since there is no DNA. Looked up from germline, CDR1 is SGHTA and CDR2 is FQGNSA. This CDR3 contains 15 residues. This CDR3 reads CASSTGQGSTDTQYF.

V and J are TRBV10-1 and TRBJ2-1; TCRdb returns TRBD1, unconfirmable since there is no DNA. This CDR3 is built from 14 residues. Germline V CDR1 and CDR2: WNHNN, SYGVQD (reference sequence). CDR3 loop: CASSADRASNEQFF.

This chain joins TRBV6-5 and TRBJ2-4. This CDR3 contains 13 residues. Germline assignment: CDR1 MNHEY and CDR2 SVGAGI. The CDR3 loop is CASSYSITTDPYF.

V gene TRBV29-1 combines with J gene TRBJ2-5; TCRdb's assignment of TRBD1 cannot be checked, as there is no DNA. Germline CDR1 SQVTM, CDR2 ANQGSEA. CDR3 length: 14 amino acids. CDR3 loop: CSVVRDEGQETQYF.

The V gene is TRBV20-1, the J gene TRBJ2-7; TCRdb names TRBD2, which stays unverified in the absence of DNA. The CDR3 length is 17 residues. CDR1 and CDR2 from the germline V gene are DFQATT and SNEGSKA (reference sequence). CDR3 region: CSARELTGTSDHYEQYF.

The CDR3 sequence is CASMTVLSSGELFF. The rearrangement links TRBV27 to TRBJ2-2; the D call from TCRdb, TRBD1, cannot be confirmed without DNA. This CDR3 has 14 amino acids. CDR1 is MNHEY and CDR2 is SMNVEV in the germline V gene (reference sequence).

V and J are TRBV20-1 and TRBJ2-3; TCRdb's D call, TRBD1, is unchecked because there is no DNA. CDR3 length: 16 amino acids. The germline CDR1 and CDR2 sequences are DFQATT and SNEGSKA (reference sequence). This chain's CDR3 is CSASPPDRARTDTQYF.

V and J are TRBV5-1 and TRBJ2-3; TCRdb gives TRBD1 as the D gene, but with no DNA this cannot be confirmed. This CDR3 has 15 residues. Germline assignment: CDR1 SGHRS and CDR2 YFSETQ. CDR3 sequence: CASSLVGGLADTQYF.

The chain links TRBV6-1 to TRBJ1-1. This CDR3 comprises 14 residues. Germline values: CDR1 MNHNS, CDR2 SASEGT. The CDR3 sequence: CASSVGGRNTEAFF.

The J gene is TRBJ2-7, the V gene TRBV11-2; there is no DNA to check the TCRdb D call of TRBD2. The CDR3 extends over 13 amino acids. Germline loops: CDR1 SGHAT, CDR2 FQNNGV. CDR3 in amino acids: CASSNSGTYEQYF.

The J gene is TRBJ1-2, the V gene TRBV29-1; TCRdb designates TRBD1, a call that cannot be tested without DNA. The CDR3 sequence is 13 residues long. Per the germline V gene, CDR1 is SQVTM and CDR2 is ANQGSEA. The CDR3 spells CSARNRDPYGYTF.

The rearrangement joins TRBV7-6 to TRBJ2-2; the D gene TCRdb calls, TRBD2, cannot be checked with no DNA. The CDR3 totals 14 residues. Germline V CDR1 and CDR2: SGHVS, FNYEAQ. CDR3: CASRAGSNTGELFF.